The present entry profiles one T cell receptor (beta chain) with its context. This record belongs to a study of blood T cell repertoires in COVID-19. The CDR3 has 15 amino acids. Trimming at V came to 4 bases and at J to 5 bases, leaving 6 bases not matched to a gene. The V gene's germline CDR1 is LNHDA and CDR2 SQIVND (reference sequence). Profiled with immunoSEQ multiplex PCR; TCRdb holds only in-frame clones, not every one. The repertoire consists of 250,000 to 300,000 clones, with around 90% occurring once and the leading ten covering under 2.5%. The clonotype comes from a woman aged 60-75 years with COVID-19, enrolled during active disease. This chain joins TRBV19 and TRBJ2-1; the match to TRBD2 covers 9 bases. The sequencing sample was made of peripheral blood. The CDR3 sequence is CASSKSGGPNNEQFF. The CDR3 DNA sequence: TGTGCCAGTAGTAAAAGCGGGGGGCCGAACAATGAGCAGTTCTTC.